One and the same sample provided the 27 T cell receptor beta chains below, sequenced in a study of blood T cell repertoires in COVID-19. Only in-frame clones appear in the TCRdb table, and some are missing; sequencing was by immunoSEQ multiplex PCR. The top ten hold roughly 2.1% of the sample, which has approximately 160,000 clones, more than 80% seen once. Specimen: peripheral blood. These receptors were collected from a woman aged 60-75 years with COVID-19, enrolled during active disease.

The rearrangement joins TRBV19 to TRBJ1-5; maybe TRBD1 (5 bases). V lost 3 bases, J lost 0 bases, and 21 bases lay in between. The CDR3 consists of 19 residues. CDR1 and CDR2 (germline): LNHDA, SQIVND (reference sequence). CDR3 in amino acids: CASSIPIFGGVNSNQPQHF. The CDR3 DNA reads as TGTGCCAGTAGTATTCCGATCTTCGGAGGGGTTAATAGCAATCAGCCCCAGCATTTT.

V is TRBV7-2 and J is TRBJ2-5; 7 positions match TRBD2. The CDR3 has 16 residues. Germline CDR1 and CDR2: SGHTA and FQGNSA. Unmatched junction bases numbered 14, after V lost 5 bases and J lost 5 bases. CDR3 residues: CASSLGAGRGVETQYF. For the CDR3, the DNA is TGTGCCAGCAGCCTAGGGGCGGGGAGGGGAGTGGAGACCCAGTACTTC.

The genes are TRBV5-4 and TRBJ2-7; maybe TRBD1 (6 bases). This CDR3 contains 15 residues. CDR1 is SGHNT, CDR2 YYREEE, per germline (reference sequence). Trimming left V 4 bases short and J 0 bases short, with 14 bases between. This chain's CDR3 is CASSRQRGSSYEQYF. The CDR3, as DNA: TGTGCCAGCAGCCGCCAGAGGGGGAGCTCCTACGAGCAGTACTTC.

V gene TRBV25-1 combines with J gene TRBJ1-6; D gene ambiguous. The germline CDR1 and CDR2 sequences are MGHDK and SYGVNS. The CDR3 spans 13 residues. Trimming cost V 7 bases and J 7 bases, with 11 bases left between them. The chain's CDR3 is CASNDRVNSPLHF. CDR3 bases: TGTGCCAGCAATGACCGGGTAAATTCACCCCTCCACTTT.

This clone was observed once. This rearrangement joins TRBV19 to TRBJ1-2; D might be TRBD1 (6 bases). This CDR3 contains 16 residues. The ends were cut back, 2 bases at V and 2 bases at J, with 15 bases in the middle. Germline assignment: CDR1 LNHDA and CDR2 SQIVND (reference sequence). This chain's CDR3 is CASSISLRTENYGYTF. In DNA form, the CDR3 reads TGTGCCAGTAGTATATCCCTTCGGACAGAGAACTATGGCTACACCTTC.

The chain is built from TRBV19 and TRBJ1-5; D is unresolved. CDR1 LNHDA and CDR2 SQIVND come from the germline V gene (reference sequence). Trimming stripped 0 bases from V and 6 bases from J, with 6 bases between. The CDR3 contains 13 residues. This CDR3 is CASSIDRTQPQHF. For the CDR3, the DNA is TGTGCCAGTAGTATAGACAGAACTCAGCCCCAGCATTTT.

The chain recombines TRBV5-1 with TRBJ1-6; D is perhaps TRBD1 (6 bases). This CDR3 is 15 amino acids long. Germline V gene sequence: CDR1 SGHRS, CDR2 YFSETQ. Deletions cut 0 bases from V and 3 bases from J, with 7 bases between. The CDR3 loop reads CASSLEQGYNSPLHF. As DNA, the CDR3 is TGCGCCAGCAGCTTGGAACAGGGCTATAATTCACCCCTCCACTTT. The variable domain in full, completed from reference TRBV5-1 and TRBJ1-6, reads KAGVTQTPRYLIKTRGQQVTLSCSPISGHRSVSWYQQTPGQGLQFLFEYFSETQRNKGNFPGRFSGRQFSNSRSEMNVSTLELGDSALYLCASSLEQGYNSPLHFGNGTRLTVT.

The rearrangement uses TRBV10-3 and TRBJ2-2; D possibly corresponds to TRBD2 (6 bases). This CDR3 is 14 amino acids long. Germline CDR1 reads ENHRY; CDR2 reads SYGVKD. V was cut by 6 bases and J by 6 bases, with 14 bases left in between. CDR3 sequence reads: CAISRLEGPGELFF. The CDR3 DNA reads TGTGCCATCAGCCGACTGGAGGGGCCCGGGGAGCTGTTTTTT.

The rearrangement links TRBV18 to TRBJ1-1; D is ambiguous. V dropped 1 base and J dropped 7 bases, with 13 bases sitting between them. CDR1 KGHSH and CDR2 LQKENI come from the germline V gene. The CDR3 is made up of 14 amino acids. The CDR3 reads CASSPLKLTGEAFF. The CDR3 nucleotides are TGTGCCAGCTCACCACTAAAGTTGACTGGTGAAGCTTTCTTT.

The chain recombines TRBV14 with TRBJ1-6; D is perhaps TRBD1 (5 bases). Germline CDR1 SGHDN, CDR2 FVKESK. The CDR3 sequence is 16 residues long. Trimming took 2 bases from V and 4 from J, leaving 12 bases between them. The CDR3 DNA follows: TGTGCCAGCAGCCAAAGGGGCCCCACTTATAATTCACCCCTCCACTTT. Translation: CASSQRGPTYNSPLHF.

This chain links TRBV9 with TRBJ2-5; possible D gene TRBD2, 5 bases. This CDR3 contains 13 residues. Per germline, CDR1 SGDLS and CDR2 YYNGEE. V dropped 8 bases and J dropped 6 bases, with 17 bases sitting between them. CDR3 bases: TGTGCCAGTACTCGAGGCGAGGGCCAGACCCAGTACTTC. Its protein product is CASTRGEGQTQYF.

The chain carries TRBV5-1 and TRBJ1-6; 8 nucleotides match TRBD1. V was pared by 4 bases and J by 3 bases, with 3 bases of the junction left unmatched. Germline values: CDR1 SGHRS, CDR2 YFSETQ. The CDR3 loop spans 15 amino acids. The CDR3 loop reads CASSPDRGYNSPLHF. CDR3 nucleotides: TGCGCCAGCAGCCCAGACAGGGGCTATAATTCACCCCTCCACTTT.

The chain is built from TRBV4-3 and TRBJ1-6; 7 positions match TRBD1. V was pared by 7 bases and J by 1 base, with 4 bases of the junction left unmatched. There are 15 residues in the CDR3. Germline V lookup: CDR1 LGHNA, CDR2 YSLEER. As DNA, the CDR3 is TGCGCCAGCACCACAGGGGTTTCCTATAATTCACCCCTCCACTTT. Its translation is CASTTGVSYNSPLHF.

This chain connects TRBV27 to TRBJ1-1, with D maybe TRBD1 (6 bases). CDR3 length: 14 residues. Trimming removed 4 bases from V and 0 bases from J, with 9 bases in between. Germline CDR1 MNHEY, CDR2 SMNVEV (reference sequence). CDR3 in amino acids: CASSSGTMNTEAFF. DNA for the CDR3: TGTGCCAGCAGTTCCGGGACAATGAACACTGAAGCTTTCTTT.

This chain links TRBV7-8 with TRBJ1-1; the D is unclear. With 2 bases removed from V and 1 base from J, the gap between germline ends came to 14 bases. Looked up from germline, CDR1 is SGHVS and CDR2 is FQNEAQ. The CDR3 covers 16 residues. CDR3 sequence reads: CASSLRGLIRNTEAFF. CDR3 nucleotides: TGTGCCAGCAGCTTACGAGGGCTGATAAGGAACACTGAAGCTTTCTTT. Using reference TRBV7-8 and TRBJ1-1 for the parts outside the CDR3, the full variable domain is GAGVSQSPRYKVAKRGQDVALRCDPISGHVSLFWYQQALGQGPEFLTYFQNEAQLDKSGLPSDRFFAERPEGSVSTLKIQRTQQEDSAVYLCASSLRGLIRNTEAFFGQGTRLTVV.

The V call is TRBV6-5, the J call TRBJ2-2, with 7 bases that match TRBD2. Trimming cost V 6 bases and J 5 bases; bases outside gene matches: 3. This CDR3 comprises 13 residues. Germline assignment: CDR1 MNHEY and CDR2 SVGAGI. The CDR3 spells CASSAGDTGELFF. As DNA, the CDR3 is TGTGCCAGCAGCGCGGGGGATACCGGGGAGCTGTTTTTT.

This chain joins TRBV2 and TRBJ2-2; possibly TRBD2 for D (6 bases). Germline loops: CDR1 SNHLY, CDR2 FYNNEI. The CDR3 extends over 15 amino acids. With 1 base removed from V and 3 bases from J, the gap between germline ends came to 9 bases. This CDR3 reads CASSEDGEDTGELFF. Written as DNA, the CDR3 is TGTGCCAGCAGTGAAGACGGGGAGGACACCGGGGAGCTGTTTTTT. The full variable domain, rest sourced from reference TRBV2 and TRBJ2-2, is EPEVTQTPSHQVTQMGQEVILRCVPISNHLYFYWYRQILGQKVEFLVSFYNNEISEKSEIFDDQFSVERPDGSNFTLKIRSTKLEDSAMYFCASSEDGEDTGELFFGEGSRLTVL.

The chain has TRBV2 and TRBJ2-1; the D gene is possibly TRBD2 (5 bases). V gave up 10 bases and J gave up 5 bases, with 18 bases separating them. The CDR3 length is 14 residues. CDR1 is SNHLY, CDR2 FYNNEI, per germline. The CDR3: CATGERTRNNEQFF. CDR3 nucleotide sequence: TGTGCCACTGGGGAGCGGACGCGGAACAATGAGCAGTTCTTC.

This clone has just one count. The V call is TRBV7-2, the J call TRBJ1-2; a possible D gene is TRBD1 (5 bases). Germline loops: CDR1 SGHTA, CDR2 FQGNSA. This CDR3 spans 12 amino acids. V lost 5 bases, J lost 5 bases, and 9 bases lay in between. Here the CDR3 reads CASSPDTYGYTF. The CDR3 DNA reads as TGTGCCAGCAGCCCGGACACGTATGGCTACACCTTC. Variable domain in full (rest from reference TRBV7-2 and TRBJ1-2): GAGVSQSPSNKVTEKGKDVELRCDPISGHTALYWYRQSLGQGLEFLIYFQGNSAPDKSGLPSDRFSAERTGGSVSTLTIQRTQQEDSAVYLCASSPDTYGYTFGSGTRLTVV.

This clone has just one count. The chain has TRBV6-1 and TRBJ2-7; D gene unclear. V shed 2 bases and J shed 5 bases, with 7 bases lying between them. This CDR3 has 12 residues. Germline V gene data show CDR1 as MNHNS and CDR2 as SASEGT. Written as DNA, the CDR3 is TGTGCCAGCAGTGAAAGCATGGACGAGCAGTACTTC. Translation gives CASSESMDEQYF.

The chain is built from TRBV27 and TRBJ1-2; no clear D gene. V was trimmed by 2 bases and J by 7 bases, leaving 11 bases between them. Looked up from germline, CDR1 is MNHEY and CDR2 is SMNVEV (reference sequence). The CDR3 is 13 amino acids. The CDR3 DNA follows: TGTGCCAGCAGTTTAACGGTGGGCAGTGGCTACACCTTC. Amino acids: CASSLTVGSGYTF.

The chain uses TRBV5-1 and TRBJ1-3, with D maybe TRBD1 (5 bases). V was trimmed by 0 bases and J by 8 bases, leaving 12 bases between them. The CDR3 runs to 14 residues. Germline CDR1 SGHRS, CDR2 YFSETQ. The CDR3 DNA is TGCGCCAGCAGCTTGGAGGGGCCCCGGGACACCATATATTTT. This codes for CASSLEGPRDTIYF. Supplemented by reference TRBV5-1 and TRBJ1-3, the full variable domain reads KAGVTQTPRYLIKTRGQQVTLSCSPISGHRSVSWYQQTPGQGLQFLFEYFSETQRNKGNFPGRFSGRQFSNSRSEMNVSTLELGDSALYLCASSLEGPRDTIYFGEGSWLTVV.

The CDR3 sequence: CASSKQGRGYTF. For the CDR3, the DNA is TGTGCCAGCAGTAAACAGGGAAGGGGCTACACCTTC. This rearrangement joins TRBV6-2 or TRBV6-3 to TRBJ1-2; D is possibly TRBD1 (6 bases). CDR3 length: 12 amino acids. Germline V CDR1 and CDR2: MNHEY, SVGEGT. V lost 5 bases to trimming and J lost 8 bases, with 12 bases between them.

V usage is TRBV4-3 and J usage is TRBJ2-7, with D possibly TRBD1 on 7 matching bases. CDR1 and CDR2 (germline): LGHNA, YSLEER. V was clipped by 2 bases and J by 4 bases, with 12 bases between them. The CDR3 is 14 residues long. Here the CDR3 DNA reads TGCGCCAGCAGCCAACTGACAGGGAGGTACGAGCAGTACTTC. Encoded protein: CASSQLTGRYEQYF.

About this clone: Additional DNA sequences in this sample encode the identical CDR3. This chain connects TRBV19 to TRBJ1-1, with D uncertain. V shed 0 bases and J shed 3 bases, with 5 bases lying between them. Germline CDR1 reads LNHDA; CDR2 reads SQIVND (reference sequence). This CDR3 has 13 amino acids. Here the CDR3 reads CASSIDRDTEAFF. The CDR3 region has the DNA TGTGCCAGTAGTATAGATCGGGACACTGAAGCTTTCTTT.

The chain joins TRBV29-1 to TRBJ1-2, with D perhaps matching TRBD1 (6 bases). Germline-derived CDR1 and CDR2 are SQVTM and ANQGSEA. The length of the CDR3 is 11 residues. Trimming cost V 3 bases and J 8 bases, with 10 bases left between them. The CDR3 sequence is CSVDGGAGYTF. CDR3 bases: TGCAGCGTTGATGGGGGGGCGGGCTACACCTTC.

The rearrangement links TRBV6-6 to TRBJ2-6; D gene unclear. Trimming took 11 bases from V and 4 from J, leaving 9 bases between them. CDR1 and CDR2 from the germline V gene are MNHNY and SVGAGI (reference sequence). The CDR3 consists of 12 residues. The CDR3 DNA is TGTGCCTCTCGAACAGGGGCCAACGTCCTGACTTTC. Its protein product is CASRTGANVLTF.